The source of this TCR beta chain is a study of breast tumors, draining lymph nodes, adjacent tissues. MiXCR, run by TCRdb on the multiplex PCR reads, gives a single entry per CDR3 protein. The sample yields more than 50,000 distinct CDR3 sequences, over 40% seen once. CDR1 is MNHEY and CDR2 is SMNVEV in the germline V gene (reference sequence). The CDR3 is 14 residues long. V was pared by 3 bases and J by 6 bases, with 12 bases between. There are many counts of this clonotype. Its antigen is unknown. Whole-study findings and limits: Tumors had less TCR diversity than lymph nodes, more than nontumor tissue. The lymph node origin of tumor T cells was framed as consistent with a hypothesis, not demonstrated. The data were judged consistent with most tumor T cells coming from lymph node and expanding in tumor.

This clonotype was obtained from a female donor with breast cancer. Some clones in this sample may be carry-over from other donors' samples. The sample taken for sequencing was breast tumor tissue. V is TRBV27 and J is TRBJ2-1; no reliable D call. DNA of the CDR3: TGTGCCAGCAGTTTCAAAGGCCGGTTCAATGAGCAGTTCTTC. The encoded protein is CASSFKGRFNEQFF.